This passage covers 28 T cell receptor beta chains from one sample sequenced in a study of blood T cell repertoires in COVID-19. Assay: immunoSEQ multiplex PCR; the TCRdb copy retains only in-frame clones and omits some. The repertoire consists of 150,000 to 200,000 clones, with over 70% occurring once and the leading ten covering 11%. Sequenced sample: PBMCs or T cells enriched from blood (not recorded which). These receptors came from a man aged 50-60 years who had recovered from COVID-19.

J is TRBJ1-1 and V is TRBV6-5; 7 nucleotides line up with TRBD1. The CDR3 is 14 residues long. The ends lost 6 bases at V and 5 bases at J; junction bases unmatched: 9. Germline CDR1 reads MNHEY; CDR2 reads SVGAGI. The CDR3 sequence is CASSYRGKWTEAFF. The DNA for the CDR3 is TGTGCCAGCAGCTACAGGGGAAAATGGACTGAAGCTTTCTTT.

The gene calls are TRBV19 and TRBJ1-1; TRBD1 agrees at 8 bases. J gave up 4 bases and V 6 bases, and 4 bases lay outside the gene matches. Per the germline V gene, CDR1 is LNHDA and CDR2 is SQIVND (reference sequence). The CDR3 totals 13 residues. DNA of the CDR3: TGTGCCAGTAGAGACAGGGGACTCACTGAAGCTTTCTTT. As protein: CASRDRGLTEAFF.

J is TRBJ1-4 and V is TRBV7-2; 7 bases align to TRBD1. This CDR3 has 16 residues. Germline CDR1 is SGHTA and CDR2 is FQGNSA. Trimming removed 5 bases from V and 7 bases from J; junction bases left unmatched: 13. The chain's CDR3 is CASSLQTGISGEKLFF. In nucleotides, the CDR3 is TGTGCCAGCAGCCTCCAGACAGGGATTTCGGGTGAAAAACTGTTTTTT.

The rearrangement joins TRBV27 to TRBJ2-7; possibly TRBD2 for D (5 bases). The germline V gene has CDR1 MNHEY and CDR2 SMNVEV (reference sequence). Trimming shortened V by 3 bases and J by 2 bases, and 8 bases separated the two germline ends. CDR3 length: 13 residues. The CDR3 protein is CASSFSTTYEQYF. DNA of the CDR3: TGTGCCAGCAGTTTCTCGACTACCTACGAGCAGTACTTC.

This chain joins TRBV2 and TRBJ1-6; 9 nucleotides match TRBD1. The CDR3 extends over 14 amino acids. The germline CDR1 and CDR2 sequences are SNHLY and FYNNEI. V was pared by 5 bases and J by 9 bases, with 5 bases of the junction left unmatched. CDR3 sequence (DNA): TGTGCCAGCAGTCTACAGGGGGCGCGTTCACCCCTCCACTTT. Residues: CASSLQGARSPLHF.

The V gene is TRBV24-1, the J gene TRBJ2-1; D possibly corresponds to TRBD2 (6 bases). V was trimmed by 9 bases and J by 4 bases, leaving 12 bases between them. Germline V lookup: CDR1 KGHDR, CDR2 SFDVKD. The CDR3 covers 13 residues. The DNA for the CDR3 is TGTGCCACCGGTTCCGGGGGATACAATGAGCAGTTCTTC. Its protein product is CATGSGGYNEQFF.

The chain uses TRBV9 and TRBJ2-3; tentative D call: TRBD2 (6 bases). The CDR3 runs to 15 residues. CDR1 SGDLS and CDR2 YYNGEE come from the germline V gene. Trimming pared 4 bases from V and 1 base from J, leaving 13 bases between. In DNA, the CDR3 is TGTGCCAGCAGCCCAGCGGGCGGGGGCACAGATACGCAGTATTTT. Translation: CASSPAGGGTDTQYF.

The chain combines TRBV7-2 with TRBJ1-6, with 9 bases that match TRBD1. Trimming removed 6 bases from V and 6 bases from J; junction bases left unmatched: 0. Germline V gives CDR1 SGHTA, CDR2 FQGNSA. This CDR3 comprises 13 residues. The CDR3 bases are TGTGCCAGCAGGGACAGGGGTAATTCACCCCTCCACTTT. Its translation: CASRDRGNSPLHF.

The chain links TRBV30 to TRBJ1-3; tentatively, D is TRBD1 (6 bases). The CDR3 has 14 amino acids. Trimming took off 5 bases at V and 3 bases at J, with 14 bases between the two ends. CDR1 and CDR2 from the germline V gene are GTSNPN and SVGIG (reference sequence). CDR3 sequence: CAWETGSVGNTIYF. Written as DNA, the CDR3 is TGTGCCTGGGAAACAGGGTCCGTTGGAAACACCATATATTTT.

The chain carries TRBV11-3 and TRBJ1-1; 7 nucleotides agree with TRBD1. Germline CDR1 and CDR2: SGHNT and YENEEA. The CDR3 consists of 13 residues. Unmatched junction bases numbered 3, after V lost 5 bases and J lost 3 bases. The CDR3 spells CASSKGADTEAFF. CDR3 nucleotide sequence: TGTGCCAGCAGCAAGGGGGCGGACACTGAAGCTTTCTTT.

The genes are TRBV12-2 and TRBJ1-6. TRBV12-2 is a pseudogene. The CDR3 totals 21 residues. The CDR3: CASRPRPNGPKDYLDNSPLHF. CDR3 sequence (DNA): TGTGCAAGTCGCCCGCGGCCGAATGGTCCGAAAGACTACCTCGATAATTCACCCCTCCACTTT.

The rearrangement links TRBV2 to TRBJ1-4; the match to TRBD1 covers 7 bases. With 7 bases clipped from V and 8 bases from J, the junction kept 10 bases outside the gene matches. Germline assignment: CDR1 SNHLY and CDR2 FYNNEI. The CDR3 is 14 amino acids. The CDR3: CASTPSDRWEKLFF. DNA of the CDR3: TGTGCCAGCACCCCTTCGGACAGGTGGGAAAAACTGTTTTTT. Drawing the rest from reference TRBV2 and TRBJ1-4, the complete variable domain is EPEVTQTPSHQVTQMGQEVILRCVPISNHLYFYWYRQILGQKVEFLVSFYNNEISEKSEIFDDQFSVERPDGSNFTLKIRSTKLEDSAMYFCASTPSDRWEKLFFGSGTQLSVL.

The genes are TRBV18 and TRBJ1-5; no firm D call. Trimming cost V 3 bases and J 1 base, with 4 bases left between them. This CDR3 spans 13 amino acids. CDR1 is KGHSH, CDR2 LQKENI, per germline. As DNA, the CDR3 is TGTGCCAGCTCACCTGAGAGCAATCAGCCCCAGCATTTT. Its protein product is CASSPESNQPQHF.

The rearrangement links TRBV9 to TRBJ2-6; D gene uncertain. This CDR3 has 16 residues. Deletions cut 0 bases from V and 2 bases from J, with 9 bases between. Germline lookup yields CDR1 SGDLS and CDR2 YYNGEE. CDR3 protein: CASSVGIAPGANVLTF. CDR3 nucleotides: TGTGCCAGCAGCGTAGGGATAGCCCCTGGGGCCAACGTCCTGACTTTC.

The rearrangement uses TRBV7-6 and TRBJ1-4; D remains ambiguous. Trimming removed 5 bases at V and 8 bases at J, with 15 bases between. The V gene's germline CDR1 is SGHVS and CDR2 FNYEAQ. The CDR3 is 14 amino acids. CDR3 residues: CASSDTNGGEKLFF. The CDR3 region has the DNA TGTGCCAGCAGCGATACAAATGGAGGGGAAAAACTGTTTTTT.

This clone occurred once. The rearrangement uses TRBV7-2 and TRBJ2-7; no firm D call. The CDR3 is made up of 14 amino acids. The germline V gene encodes CDR1 SGHTA and CDR2 FQGNSA. Trimming cost V 5 bases and J 0 bases, with 11 bases left between them. For the CDR3, the DNA is TGTGCCAGCAGCCTTCTGGCGGCCTCCTACGAGCAGTACTTC. Amino acid sequence: CASSLLAASYEQYF. Filled out from reference TRBV7-2 and TRBJ2-7, the complete variable domain reads GAGVSQSPSNKVTEKGKDVELRCDPISGHTALYWYRQSLGQGLEFLIYFQGNSAPDKSGLPSDRFSAERTGGSVSTLTIQRTQQEDSAVYLCASSLLAASYEQYFGPGTRLTVT.

J is TRBJ1-4 and V is TRBV5-4; no firm D call. The CDR3 loop spans 13 amino acids. Between the trimmed V and J ends, which lost 4 bases and 0 bases, there was a span of 4 bases. Germline V gene data show CDR1 as SGHNT and CDR2 as YYREEE (reference sequence). Here the CDR3 reads CASSEATNEKLFF. The CDR3 DNA follows: TGTGCCAGCAGCGAGGCAACTAATGAAAAACTGTTTTTT.

CDR3 sequence: CASSPPTRSRETQYF. Here the CDR3 DNA reads TGTGCCAGCAGCCCCCCGACTAGGTCTAGGGAGACCCAGTACTTC. The J gene is TRBJ2-5, the V gene TRBV7-6; a possible D gene is TRBD2 (6 bases). CDR1 is SGHVS and CDR2 is FNYEAQ in the germline V gene. The CDR3 has 15 amino acids. V dropped 5 bases and J dropped 5 bases, with 18 bases sitting between them. Based on the CDR3 plus reference TRBV7-6 and TRBJ2-5, the full variable domain is GAGVSQSPRYKVTKRGQDVALRCDPISGHVSLYWYRQALGQGPEFLTYFNYEAQQDKSGLPNDRFSAERPEGSISTLTIQRTEQRDSAMYRCASSPPTRSRETQYFGPGTRLLVL.

This chain joins TRBV15 and TRBJ1-5, with 9 bases that match TRBD1. V gave up 0 bases and J gave up 1 base; unmatched junction bases: 1. This CDR3 region has 16 residues. The V gene's germline CDR1 is LNHNV and CDR2 YYDKDF (reference sequence). For the CDR3, the DNA is TGTGCCACCAGCAGAGAACAGGGGGCAAGCAATCAGCCCCAGCATTTT. Translating it yields CATSREQGASNQPQHF. The full variable domain, rest sourced from reference TRBV15 and TRBJ1-5, is DAMVIQNPRYQVTQFGKPVTLSCSQTLNHNVMYWYQQKSSQAPKLLFHYYDKDFNNEADTPDNFQSRRPNTSFCFLDIRSPGLGDTAMYLCATSREQGASNQPQHFGDGTRLSIL.

The chain recombines TRBV7-3 with TRBJ2-3, with 12 bases aligning to TRBD2. This CDR3 contains 17 residues. V lost 4 bases and J lost 7; bases outside the gene matches: 12. The germline gives CDR1 SGHTA, CDR2 FQGTGA. Here the CDR3 DNA reads TGTGCCAGCAGCTCGGGTAGGGCTAGCGGGGGGGCTTATACGCAGTATTTT. Amino acids: CASSSGRASGGAYTQYF.

This chain links TRBV5-4 with TRBJ1-5; 10 bases agree with TRBD1. Losses at the gene ends were 4 bases for V and 2 bases for J; bases not matched to a gene: 3. Germline V CDR1 and CDR2: SGHNT, YYREEE (reference sequence). The CDR3 has 15 amino acids. As DNA, the CDR3 is TGTGCCAGCAGCCGTGGGACAGGGGGCAATCAGCCCCAGCATTTT. This encodes CASSRGTGGNQPQHF.

In its sample, this clone was seen a few times. The CDR3 coding sequence is TGTGCCAGCAGCTCCGGGATGCAGGAGACTGAAGCTTTCTTT. This codes for CASSSGMQETEAFF. This chain links TRBV7-9 with TRBJ1-1; D not resolved. V was cut by 4 bases and J by 5 bases, with 14 bases left in between. This CDR3 has 14 residues. Germline assignment: CDR1 SEHNR and CDR2 FQNEAQ (reference sequence).

The rearrangement links TRBV5-1 to TRBJ1-1, with 9 bases lining up with TRBD1. In germline, CDR1 is SGHRS, CDR2 YFSETQ. J was trimmed by 4 bases and V by 4 bases; bases with no gene match: 8. There are 15 residues in the CDR3. CDR3 coding DNA: TGCGCCAGCAGCGTAGGGACAGGGCAAGGCACTGAAGCTTTCTTT. Translation gives CASSVGTGQGTEAFF.

The J gene is TRBJ2-2, the V gene TRBV9, with D possibly matching TRBD1 (5 bases). Germline V gives CDR1 SGDLS, CDR2 YYNGEE. With 0 bases removed from V and 5 bases from J, the gap between germline ends came to 14 bases. The CDR3 extends over 16 amino acids. The CDR3 region is CASSVDLGPRTGELFF. CDR3 nucleotides: TGTGCCAGCAGCGTAGATCTGGGGCCCCGTACCGGGGAGCTGTTTTTT.

The chain carries TRBV6-1 and TRBJ1-6; TRBD1 is a possible D gene (5 bases). Trimming took off 1 base at V and 8 bases at J, with 12 bases between the two ends. The CDR3 has 15 residues. Germline CDR1 and CDR2: MNHNS and SASEGT. CDR3 protein: CASSEGASGHSPLHF. The CDR3 nucleotides read TGTGCCAGCAGTGAAGGAGCGTCAGGGCATTCACCCCTCCACTTT.

This chain uses TRBV28 with TRBJ1-1; D is unclear. The CDR3 is 14 amino acids. Trimming took 3 bases from V and 2 from J, leaving 10 bases between them. Germline V gene lookup returns CDR1 MDHEN and CDR2 SYDVKM. The CDR3 protein is CASSFWRINTEAFF. CDR3 coding DNA: TGTGCCAGCAGTTTTTGGCGGATCAACACTGAAGCTTTCTTT.

The chain combines TRBV19 with TRBJ2-1; 10 positions agree with TRBD2. Germline V gene sequence: CDR1 LNHDA, CDR2 SQIVND (reference sequence). The CDR3 loop spans 16 amino acids. J lost 5 bases, V lost 3 bases, and 7 bases had no gene match. Here the CDR3 DNA reads TGTGCCAGTAGTATCGCTCGAGCGGGGGGGAACAATGAGCAGTTCTTC. Amino acids: CASSIARAGGNNEQFF.

The J gene is TRBJ2-2, the V gene TRBV7-3, with D possibly being TRBD1 (6 bases). Trimming removed 0 bases at V and 0 bases at J, with 17 bases between. Germline CDR1 SGHTA, CDR2 FQGTGA. The CDR3 consists of 19 residues. The CDR3 is CASSLTGARGNANTGELFF. The CDR3 nucleotides are TGTGCCAGCAGCTTAACGGGGGCCAGGGGTAATGCGAACACCGGGGAGCTGTTTTTT.